The next 29 T cell receptor beta chains were all read from a single sample in a study of cytomegalovirus exposure and HLA in healthy donors. Vbeta (60) and Jbeta (13) primers were used in the PCR. Some clones are missing from TCRdb's copy, which holds only in-frame ones; the method was immunoSEQ multiplex PCR. The repertoire holds about 120,000 clones, with approximately 75% as singletons. The sample comprised PBMCs. These receptors originate from a man aged 50 or older in good health and CMV-seropositive.

The V gene is TRBV15, the J gene TRBJ1-2; D is possibly TRBD1 (6 bases). The CDR3 covers 15 residues. The germline V gene has CDR1 LNHNV and CDR2 YYDKDF (reference sequence). V dropped 5 bases and J dropped 4 bases, with 17 bases sitting between them. The CDR3: CATSWGQVSGYGYTF. The CDR3 DNA sequence: TGTGCCACCAGCTGGGGGCAAGTCTCGGGCTATGGCTACACCTTC. The variable domain in full, with the rest retrieved from reference TRBV15 and TRBJ1-2, is DAMVIQNPRYQVTQFGKPVTLSCSQTLNHNVMYWYQQKSSQAPKLLFHYYDKDFNNEADTPDNFQSRRPNTSFCFLDIRSPGLGDTAMYLCATSWGQVSGYGYTFGSGTRLTVV.

The rearrangement joins TRBV19 to TRBJ1-5; a possible D gene is TRBD1 (6 bases). CDR1 and CDR2 (germline): LNHDA, SQIVND (reference sequence). V shed 4 bases and J shed 11 bases, with 18 bases lying between them. This CDR3 has 14 residues. CDR3 bases: TGTGCCAGTAGTACAAGGACAGTGGGCGCGGCCCAGCATTTT. It specifies CASSTRTVGAAQHF.

This chain's CDR3 is CAISEPTGGGVYEQYF. In DNA form, the CDR3 reads TGTGCCATCAGTGAGCCAACAGGGGGGGGTGTGTACGAGCAGTACTTC. V usage is TRBV10-3 and J usage is TRBJ2-7; weak D call: TRBD1 (8 bases). This CDR3 region has 16 residues. From germline, CDR1 is ENHRY and CDR2 SYGVKD. V lost 2 bases and J 4 bases, leaving 18 bases between the germline ends.

This clone was seen just once. The chain is built from TRBV28 and TRBJ1-5, with D unclear. Germline-derived CDR1 and CDR2 are MDHEN and SYDVKM. The CDR3 is made up of 13 amino acids. Trimming cost V 6 bases and J 1 base, with 7 bases left between them. Here the CDR3 reads CASRGTSNQPQHF. DNA for the CDR3: TGTGCCAGCAGGGGCACGAGCAATCAGCCCCAGCATTTT.

Points on this clone: Other DNA sequences of this sample code for an identical CDR3. The chain has TRBV5-4 and TRBJ2-5; TRBD1 matches at 8 bases. Unmatched junction bases numbered 13, after V lost 4 bases and J lost 5 bases. Germline V lookup: CDR1 SGHNT, CDR2 YYREEE (reference sequence). This CDR3 spans 16 amino acids. The CDR3 DNA is TGTGCCAGCAGCCCCTTCGGGCAGGGGGCCCGGGAGACCCAGTACTTC. Residues: CASSPFGQGARETQYF.

This sequence joins TRBV7-2 and TRBJ2-1; 7 bases are shared with TRBD2. Losses at the gene ends were 8 bases for V and 4 bases for J; bases not matched to a gene: 11. CDR1 SGHTA and CDR2 FQGNSA come from the germline V gene. The CDR3 consists of 15 residues. CDR3 residues: CASVPQLGLYNEQFF. DNA of the CDR3: TGTGCCAGCGTACCGCAACTGGGACTATACAATGAGCAGTTCTTC.

This clone occurred a few times. This chain links TRBV4-2 with TRBJ1-1; D uncertain. The CDR3 has 13 amino acids. Germline values: CDR1 LGHNA, CDR2 YNFKEQ. Trimming left V 0 bases short and J 11 bases short, with 13 bases between. The CDR3 DNA sequence: TGTGCCAGCAGCCAAGATGTCGGGGAGGTGGCTTTCTTT. Translation gives CASSQDVGEVAFF.

The rearrangement uses TRBV5-1 and TRBJ1-4, with D unresolved. This CDR3 region has 15 residues. Trimming took 0 bases from V and 7 from J, leaving 13 bases between them. Germline assignment: CDR1 SGHRS and CDR2 YFSETQ. The CDR3 region is CASSLADLRGEKLFF. CDR3 nucleotide sequence: TGCGCCAGCAGCTTGGCCGACCTTCGAGGTGAAAAACTGTTTTTT.

On this clone: Within the sample, other DNA sequences also encode this same CDR3. The V call is TRBV5-6, the J call TRBJ1-4; TRBD1 matches at 7 bases. Germline V gene data show CDR1 as SGHDT and CDR2 as YYEEEE. Losses at the gene ends were 5 bases for V and 0 bases for J; bases not matched to a gene: 4. The CDR3 runs 15 residues. CDR3 nucleotides: TGTGCCAGCAGATTCACAGGGGCAACTAATGAAAAACTGTTTTTT. Amino acids: CASRFTGATNEKLFF. Full variable domain (outside the CDR3, taken from reference TRBV5-6 and TRBJ1-4): DAGVTQSPTHLIKTRGQQVTLRCSPKSGHDTVSWYQQALGQGPQFIFQYYEEEERQRGNFPDRFSGHQFPNYSSELNVNALLLGDSALYLCASRFTGATNEKLFFGSGTQLSVL.

CDR3 residues: CASSRDRVDTEAFF. The CDR3 nucleotides read TGTGCCAGTAGTAGGGACAGGGTCGACACTGAAGCTTTCTTT. This rearrangement joins TRBV19 to TRBJ1-1, with 9 bases identical to TRBD1. Trimming took 4 bases from V and 3 from J; bases not matched to a gene: 3. This CDR3 contains 14 residues. Germline V CDR1 and CDR2: LNHDA, SQIVND (reference sequence). The whole variable domain, remainder taken from reference TRBV19 and TRBJ1-1, is DGGITQSPKYLFRKEGQNVTLSCEQNLNHDAMYWYRQDPGQGLRLIYYSQIVNDFQKGDIAEGYSVSREKKESFPLTVTSAQKNPTAFYLCASSRDRVDTEAFFGQGTRLTVV.

This clone was detected once. The chain employs TRBV7-2 and TRBJ2-1; a weak D match, TRBD2 (6 bases). Trimming took 7 bases from V and 6 from J, leaving 13 bases between them. CDR3 size: 13 residues. Looked up from germline, CDR1 is SGHTA and CDR2 is FQGNSA. The CDR3 DNA sequence: TGTGCCAGCACTTTGGGGGGAGCCAATGAGCAGTTCTTC. Its translation is CASTLGGANEQFF.

The chain recombines TRBV18 with TRBJ2-3, with 9 bases identical to TRBD1. Losses at the gene ends were 5 bases for V and 4 bases for J; bases not matched to a gene: 10. Germline CDR1 and CDR2: KGHSH and LQKENI. The length of the CDR3 is 16 residues. The CDR3 sequence: CASSSPGTGMPDTQYF. CDR3 DNA: TGTGCCAGCTCATCCCCCGGGACAGGGATGCCAGATACGCAGTATTTT.

The chain couples TRBV5-1 to TRBJ1-1; D unresolved. Trimming cost V 5 bases and J 1 base, with 9 bases left between them. The germline V gene encodes CDR1 SGHRS and CDR2 YFSETQ. The CDR3 covers 13 residues. CDR3: CASRSPSNTEAFF. CDR3 DNA sequence: TGCGCCAGCAGATCCCCCTCGAACACTGAAGCTTTCTTT. Using reference TRBV5-1 and TRBJ1-1 for the parts outside the CDR3, the full variable domain is KAGVTQTPRYLIKTRGQQVTLSCSPISGHRSVSWYQQTPGQGLQFLFEYFSETQRNKGNFPGRFSGRQFSNSRSEMNVSTLELGDSALYLCASRSPSNTEAFFGQGTRLTVV.

The chain joins TRBV30 to TRBJ2-7; D is possibly TRBD2 (5 bases). This CDR3 has 12 amino acids. Deletions cut 2 bases from V and 3 bases from J, with 8 bases between. Per germline, CDR1 GTSNPN and CDR2 SVGIG (reference sequence). Here the CDR3 reads CAWSRGSYEQYF. CDR3 sequence (DNA): TGTGCCTGGAGTCGAGGGAGCTACGAGCAGTACTTC.

This sequence joins TRBV6-1 and TRBJ2-7; D unresolved. Germline assignment: CDR1 MNHNS and CDR2 SASEGT. V was cut by 5 bases and J by 2 bases, with 13 bases left in between. CDR3 size: 14 residues. CDR3 bases: TGTGCCAGCAGTACAGCCGACCGTCCCTACGAGCAGTACTTC. Amino acids: CASSTADRPYEQYF.

The J gene is TRBJ2-5, the V gene TRBV15; 10 bases agree with TRBD1. The last part of the DNA fits TRBJ2-7 better; the J call may be wrong. CDR3 length equals 16 residues. Germline CDR1 is LNHNV and CDR2 is YYDKDF (reference sequence). The CDR3 nucleotides read TGTGCCACCAGCAGAGACCGGGACAGGGGCACCTACGAGCAGTACTTC. It translates to CATSRDRDRGTYEQYF.

This clone was observed a handful of times. The chain is built from TRBV19 and TRBJ1-3; D gene ambiguous. The CDR3 is 14 residues long. Trimming cost V 8 bases and J 0 bases, with 11 bases left between them. Looked up from germline, CDR1 is LNHDA and CDR2 is SQIVND (reference sequence). CDR3 in DNA: TGTGCCAGTTCGGTTCTTAGCTCTGGAAACACCATATATTTT. Protein: CASSVLSSGNTIYF.

The rearrangement uses TRBV6-5 and TRBJ1-3; the D is unclear. The CDR3 runs to 15 residues. Trimming stripped 6 bases from V and 3 bases from J, with 15 bases between. Germline lookup yields CDR1 MNHEY and CDR2 SVGAGI. CDR3 sequence reads: CASSHGRVGGNTIYF. CDR3 nucleotides: TGTGCCAGCAGCCACGGTCGGGTGGGTGGAAACACCATATATTTT.

The chain uses TRBV6-5 and TRBJ1-2, with D hard to call. Trimming cost V 3 bases and J 2 bases, with 7 bases left between them. Germline CDR1 MNHEY, CDR2 SVGAGI. The CDR3 runs 13 residues. The CDR3 spells CASSYQVNYGYTF. Written as DNA, the CDR3 is TGTGCCAGCAGTTATCAGGTGAACTATGGCTACACCTTC.

The chain joins TRBV29-1 to TRBJ2-1; TRBD1 agrees at 8 bases. J was trimmed by 8 bases and V by 6 bases; bases with no gene match: 9. Germline assignment: CDR1 SQVTM and CDR2 ANQGSEA. The CDR3 is 13 amino acids. In nucleotides, the CDR3 is TGCAGCGTAACAGGGGGTGGTGTCTATGAGCAGTTCTTC. It is translated as CSVTGGGVYEQFF.

This chain joins TRBV19 and TRBJ2-3; maybe TRBD1 (6 bases). Germline V gives CDR1 LNHDA, CDR2 SQIVND (reference sequence). V was pared by 4 bases and J by 1 base, with 9 bases between. CDR3 size: 14 residues. The CDR3 is CASSSQGRTDTQYF. The CDR3 DNA is TGTGCCAGTAGTAGTCAGGGGCGCACAGATACGCAGTATTTT.

The V call is TRBV6-5, the J call TRBJ2-1; the D is unclear. CDR1 is MNHEY, CDR2 SVGAGI, per germline. The CDR3 runs to 13 residues. V shed 6 bases and J shed 4 bases, with 10 bases lying between them. The CDR3: CASSHQKYNEQFF. The CDR3 nucleotides read TGTGCCAGCAGCCACCAGAAATACAATGAGCAGTTCTTC.

Of note for this clone: Other DNA variants within this sample encode the same CDR3. This chain joins TRBV7-2 and TRBJ1-6; D not resolved. The germline V gene has CDR1 SGHTA and CDR2 FQGNSA. The CDR3 consists of 14 residues. V shed 1 base and J shed 7 bases, with 8 bases lying between them. The CDR3 nucleotides are TGTGCCAGCAGCTTAGGTGTCTCGAATTCACCCCTCCACTTT. Protein: CASSLGVSNSPLHF.

CDR3 nucleotides: TGCGCCAGCAGCTTGGTATTAGCGGGACATTCCTACGAGCAGTACTTC. It codes for CASSLVLAGHSYEQYF. The J gene is TRBJ2-7, the V gene TRBV5-1, with 8 bases aligning to TRBD2. Germline V CDR1 and CDR2: SGHRS, YFSETQ. J lost 1 base, V lost 0 bases, and 6 bases had no gene match. CDR3 length: 16 residues.

The chain joins TRBV7-6 to TRBJ2-5; possible D gene TRBD1, 5 bases. Germline assignment: CDR1 SGHVS and CDR2 FNYEAQ. This CDR3 is built from 15 residues. Between the trimmed V and J ends, which lost 5 bases and 2 bases, there was a span of 15 bases. The CDR3: CASSQGFLGQETQYF. CDR3 nucleotide sequence: TGTGCCAGCAGCCAGGGATTTTTAGGGCAAGAGACCCAGTACTTC.

The chain is built from TRBV6-1 and TRBJ1-4; 7 positions agree with TRBD1. Trimming at V came to 4 bases and at J to 4 bases, leaving 6 bases not matched to a gene. CDR3 length: 15 residues. Germline CDR1 is MNHNS and CDR2 is SASEGT. The chain's CDR3 is CASSARDSLNEKLFF. The CDR3, as DNA: TGTGCCAGCAGTGCTCGGGACAGCCTTAATGAAAAACTGTTTTTT.

The chain is built from TRBV9 and TRBJ2-2; D uncertain. The length of the CDR3 is 12 residues. CDR1 SGDLS and CDR2 YYNGEE come from the germline V gene. V shed 0 bases and J shed 7 bases, with 4 bases lying between them. CDR3 sequence reads: CASSVANGELFF. The CDR3, as DNA: TGTGCCAGCAGCGTAGCTAACGGGGAGCTGTTTTTT.

The rearrangement joins TRBV19 to TRBJ1-2, with 7 bases aligning to TRBD1. The CDR3 totals 14 residues. With 6 bases clipped from V and 2 bases from J, the junction kept 6 bases outside the gene matches. The germline V gene has CDR1 LNHDA and CDR2 SQIVND (reference sequence). CDR3 sequence (DNA): TGTGCCAGTAGGTCGAGGGGACAGAACTATGGCTACACCTTC. Amino acids: CASRSRGQNYGYTF.

J is TRBJ2-3 and V is TRBV10-1; D perhaps matches TRBD1 (6 bases). Germline loops: CDR1 WNHNN, CDR2 SYGVQD (reference sequence). This CDR3 is built from 13 residues. Trimming shortened V by 5 bases and J by 2 bases, and 8 bases separated the two germline ends. The CDR3 bases are TGCGCCAGCAGTAGGGACAACACAGATACGCAGTATTTT. Encoded protein: CASSRDNTDTQYF.